This TCR beta chain appears in the sequencing data of a study of control samples from healthy donors and cancer patients (dated by TCRdb to about 2020). At least ten counts were recorded for this clone. Its antigen target is currently unknown. No quality values exist for individual bases; no much larger clone is one base distant. Trimming takes 2 bases off V and 7 bases off J; junction bases not matched to a gene: 13. The germline V gene yields MNHNS for CDR1 and SASEGT for CDR2. Reading from cysteine to phenylalanine, the CDR3 counts 16 amino acids. Only the CDR3 DNA stays, 48 bases, in frame from base 1. The library was made by the immunoSEQ multiplex PCR assay. This immuneACCESS table, as held by TCRdb, lists in-frame sequences with V and J called but not all clones. Of the missing ones, under half trace to an unresolved V gene in checked studies; the others have no known cause. Counted in this sample were 190,000 or so clones; 85% to 95% of them appeared once. Roughly 1.5% of the sample belongs to the ten largest clones.

This TCR derives from a man in his late teens or twenties in good health. The sample consisted of blood. The chain is made from TRBV6-1 and TRBJ1-2, and TRBD1 matches 7 of the central bases. The CDR3 sequence is CASSEYFSDRDVGYTF. The sequence in DNA is TGTGCCAGCAGTGAATATTTCAGCGACAGGGATGTTGGCTACACCTTC.